A selection of T cell receptor beta chains follows, all from one sample in a study of T-cell memory formation after mild COVID-19. TCRdb ran MiXCR on the 5' RACE reads and lists one entry per CDR3 protein. The sample consists of some 410,000 distinct CDR3 sequences, about 22% of them appearing once. Sample: PBMCs or a T cell subset sorted from them (not recorded which). These receptors came from an adult woman who had mild COVID-19 (a few samples of this study predate the infection). Cell type and time point are not known. Both conserved end residues are part of each CDR3.

J,V,CDR3
TRBJ2-7,TRBV10-3,CAISEGGSEQYF
TRBJ2-3,TRBV2,CASRRGTGESTDTQYF
TRBJ1-2,TRBV20-1,CSARDRGRGYGYTF
TRBJ2-4,TRBV4-3,CASSQESAGGGWAKNIQYF
TRBJ2-3,TRBV11-2,CASSLDLVGQGSTDTQYF
TRBJ1-2,TRBV7-9,CASSLGQWGYTF
TRBJ1-1,TRBV24-1,CATSDRGQGSTEAFF
TRBJ2-5,TRBV24-1,CATSDEIERQYF
TRBJ1-1,TRBV5-1,CASRPGTVNTEAFF
TRBJ2-1,TRBV5-1,CASSEGLEQFF
TRBJ2-7,TRBV20-1,CSARGATDYEQYF
TRBJ2-2,TRBV5-1,CASSPPGGFTGELFF
TRBJ2-2,TRBV2,CASYPTGTGGELFF
TRBJ2-7,TRBV4-1,CASSPTSGGVYEQYF
TRBJ2-5,TRBV7-6,CASSLGDRPDF
TRBJ2-7,TRBV14,CASSQAAYEQYF
TRBJ2-1,TRBV21-1,CASSKQGQLQEFF
TRBJ2-6,TRBV11-2,CASSLPDSGANVLTF
TRBJ1-6,TRBV20-1,CSARAEGTSPLHF
TRBJ2-3,TRBV7-3,CASSRTSGVYTDTQYF
TRBJ1-4,TRBV3-1,CASSREHGEKLFF
TRBJ1-6,TRBV12-3/TRBV12-4,CASRFRGEDNSPLHF
TRBJ2-7,TRBV7-9,CASSYGGLYEQYF
TRBJ1-2,TRBV6-1,CASLRQGLNYGYTF
TRBJ2-2,TRBV5-1,CASSLRGQGPGTGELFF
TRBJ2-1,TRBV15,CATSREIAGGLADQFF
TRBJ2-5,TRBV12-3/TRBV12-4,CASSLTGVAPGTQYF
TRBJ1-1,TRBV20-1,CSASLQAGTTEAFF
TRBJ2-5,TRBV12-3/TRBV12-4,CASSSTRSGETQYF
TRBJ1-2,TRBV20-1,CSASPPGVGGGGYTF
TRBJ2-5,TRBV18,CASSLTVWDSQETQYF
TRBJ2-3,TRBV18,CASSPTRDRGTQYF
TRBJ2-7,TRBV18,CASSPPRARSYEQYF
TRBJ2-6,TRBV21-1,CASSKRTSGSWVGANVLTF
TRBJ1-1,TRBV29-1,CSATGATNTEAFF
TRBJ2-5,TRBV10-3,CAITERQGAIETQYF
TRBJ2-2,TRBV7-9,CASSLTSGVNTGELFF
TRBJ2-7,TRBV20-1,CSTSGGGDEQYF
TRBJ1-2,TRBV4-1,CASTLGTGNYGYTF
TRBJ2-2,TRBV7-6,CASSAQGARGTGELFF
TRBJ2-3,TRBV3-1,CASGSGDTQYF
TRBJ1-4,TRBV5-1,CASSLDVQGPTNEKLFF
TRBJ2-1,TRBV19,CASSISGVYNEQFF
TRBJ1-4,TRBV27,CASKGLSEKLFF
TRBJ2-7,TRBV27,CASSLSTGFDEQYF
TRBJ1-1,TRBV7-9,CASSPSQVATEAFF
TRBJ1-1,TRBV29-1,CSVGDNWGTEAFF
TRBJ1-1,TRBV5-1,CASSFGGRTNTEAFF
TRBJ2-7,TRBV5-1,CASSFAGSLNEQYF
TRBJ2-3,TRBV6-5,CASSYTGLPGPTDTQYF
TRBJ1-5,TRBV20-1,CSAREGRNQPQHF
TRBJ1-1,TRBV12-3/TRBV12-4,CASTVGGLATEAFF
TRBJ2-3,TRBV24-1,CATSSWRDTQYF
TRBJ2-7,TRBV11-3,CASSPPPSIEQYF
TRBJ2-3,TRBV5-1,CASSLDPLGGGTDTQYF
TRBJ2-3,TRBV6-5,CASSYSGTPRVVDTQYF
TRBJ2-5,TRBV6-2/TRBV6-3,CASSWTETQYF